The 32 T cell receptor beta chains below come from one sample, sequenced in a study of human T cells and chemical hapten exposure. Time point defined: pre-sensitization, week 0. Treatment meaning: therapeutic diphenylcyclopropenone sensitization with weekly scalp DPC. From the RACE reads, TCRdb called clonotypes with MiXCR, one entry per CDR3 protein. The repertoire consists of tens of thousands of distinct CDR3 sequences, with about 7% occurring once and the leading ten covering approximately 1.7%. This specimen was whole blood, taken in connection with sensitization to the hapten diphenylcyclopropenone (DPC). The receptors shown here come from a woman in her 30s with alopecia areata. Some clones in this sample may be carry-over from other donors' samples.

The J gene is TRBJ1-1, the V gene TRBV20-1, with D possibly being TRBD1 (5 bases). The CDR3 sequence is 11 residues long. The V gene lost 3 bases and the J gene lost 8 bases, with 10 bases spanning the gap. Looked up from germline, CDR1 is DFQATT and CDR2 is SNEGSKA (reference sequence). CDR3 region: CSASNRDEAFF. The CDR3 DNA sequence: TGCAGTGCTAGTAACCGGGACGAAGCTTTCTTT.

This clonotype was observed at least ten times. The CDR3 protein is CASSVDRGREKLFF. The DNA of the CDR3 is TGTGCCAGCAGCGTCGACAGGGGGCGCGAAAAACTGTTTTTT. The chain carries TRBV11-2 and TRBJ1-4; 10 bases match TRBD1. Germline values: CDR1 SGHAT, CDR2 FQNNGV. CDR3 size: 14 residues. V lost 5 bases to trimming and J lost 8 bases; unmatched junction nucleotides: 5.

Many counts were recorded for this clonotype. The chain is built from TRBV12-3 or TRBV12-4 and TRBJ2-2; the D gene is possibly TRBD2 (6 bases). Trimming cost V 5 bases and J 3 bases, with 16 bases left between them. CDR3 length: 16 residues. The CDR3 is CASSRGTPADTGELFF. The DNA of the CDR3 is TGTGCCAGCAGTCGGGGGACTCCGGCCGACACCGGGGAGCTGTTTTTT.

This clonotype was picked up many times. The chain employs TRBV3-1 and TRBJ2-3; D gene ambiguous. V was cut by 2 bases and J by 2 bases, with 8 bases left in between. The CDR3 covers 14 residues. CDR1 and CDR2 (germline): LGHDT, YNNKEL (reference sequence). The CDR3 DNA reads as TGTGCCAGCAGCCAAAAATCATCCACAGATACGCAGTATTTT. Translated: CASSQKSSTDTQYF.

This clonotype was seen at least ten times. Here the CDR3 reads CASSLRQGRTSTDTQYF. The CDR3 coding sequence is TGCGCCAGCAGCTTACGACAGGGCCGAACTAGCACAGATACGCAGTATTTT. The chain uses TRBV5-1 and TRBJ2-3, with 7 bases identical to TRBD1. The CDR3 is 17 amino acids. The germline V gene has CDR1 SGHRS and CDR2 YFSETQ. The V and J ends lost 2 bases and 0 bases, in that order; junction bases with no gene match: 9.

This clonotype was found a few times. A much larger clone sits a single nucleotide away, making a read error possible. CDR3 sequence (DNA): TGCAGTGCTAGGACAGGGCGCGGTGAAAAACTGTTTTTT. This sequence encodes CSARTGRGEKLFF. The chain employs TRBV20-1 and TRBJ1-4, with 7 bases identical to TRBD1. V lost 3 bases to trimming and J lost 7 bases; unmatched junction nucleotides: 5. The length of the CDR3 is 13 residues. Looked up from germline, CDR1 is DFQATT and CDR2 is SNEGSKA (reference sequence).

Many counts were recorded for this clonotype. The chain carries TRBV29-1 and TRBJ2-3; possibly TRBD1 for D (6 bases). Trimming pared 7 bases from V and 2 bases from J, leaving 10 bases between. Germline assignment: CDR1 SQVTM and CDR2 ANQGSEA. The CDR3 totals 12 residues. The CDR3 region is CSATGNTDTQYF. The CDR3 DNA sequence: TGCAGCGCGACAGGTAACACAGATACGCAGTATTTT.

This clonotype was seen at least ten times. The genes are TRBV20-1 and TRBJ1-5, with 12 bases matching TRBD1. V dropped 3 bases and J dropped 6; count of bases not matched to a gene: 9. CDR1 DFQATT and CDR2 SNEGSKA come from the germline V gene (reference sequence). This CDR3 has 16 residues. The CDR3 coding sequence is TGCAGTGCTAGGTCCCTGGGACAGGGGGCGGGTCAGCCCCAGCATTTT. Its protein product is CSARSLGQGAGQPQHF.

V gene TRBV29-1 combines with J gene TRBJ1-2; D is uncertain. The length of the CDR3 is 13 residues. V lost 6 bases and J 3 bases, leaving 14 bases between the germline ends. CDR1 SQVTM and CDR2 ANQGSEA come from the germline V gene. The DNA for the CDR3 is TGCAGCGTACAGACCGGGTCTTACTATGGCTACACCTTC. The encoded protein is CSVQTGSYYGYTF.

This clonotype was observed many times. V gene TRBV7-2 combines with J gene TRBJ2-3; D gene uncertain. Trimming shortened V by 5 bases and J by 2 bases, and 11 bases separated the two germline ends. The CDR3 runs 14 residues. Germline-derived CDR1 and CDR2 are SGHTA and FQGNSA. DNA of the CDR3: TGTGCCAGCAGCCCAGCCAGCACCACAGATACGCAGTATTTT. Translation: CASSPASTTDTQYF.

This clonotype was found many times. This chain links TRBV7-2 with TRBJ1-5; D is perhaps TRBD1 (6 bases). This CDR3 spans 15 amino acids. V shed 10 bases and J shed 0 bases, with 16 bases lying between them. CDR1 SGHTA and CDR2 FQGNSA come from the germline V gene. In DNA, the CDR3 is TGTGCCACTGCCGGGACACACTATAGCAATCAGCCCCAGCATTTT. It specifies CATAGTHYSNQPQHF.

The table lists this clonotype with many counts. The chain couples TRBV6-2 or TRBV6-3 to TRBJ2-1, with a tentative D call TRBD1 (5 bases). The germline gives CDR1 MNHEY, CDR2 SVGEGT. V lost 6 bases and J 3 bases, leaving 9 bases between the germline ends. This CDR3 comprises 13 residues. As DNA, the CDR3 is TGTGCCAGCAGAATTGACAGCTACAATGAGCAGTTCTTC. Its protein product is CASRIDSYNEQFF.

This clonotype was counted a few times. CDR3 residues: CASSSGGSESYNEQFF. The CDR3 DNA reads TGTGCCAGCAGCTCGGGTGGGTCCGAGTCCTACAATGAGCAGTTCTTC. The genes are TRBV11-2 and TRBJ2-1, with unresolved D. Germline CDR1 is SGHAT and CDR2 is FQNNGV. Between the trimmed V and J ends, which lost 4 bases and 1 base, there was a span of 14 bases. This CDR3 spans 16 amino acids.

The V gene is TRBV11-2, the J gene TRBJ1-2; a possible D gene is TRBD1 (5 bases). Per germline, CDR1 SGHAT and CDR2 FQNNGV. With 5 bases removed from V and 2 bases from J, the gap between germline ends came to 15 bases. This CDR3 region has 15 residues. This CDR3 is CASSLLTGENYGYTF. The CDR3 DNA reads TGTGCCAGCAGCCTACTCACAGGCGAAAACTATGGCTACACCTTC.

The sample holds many counts of this clonotype. The genes are TRBV20-1 and TRBJ1-4, with TRBD1 matching 7 bases. The germline V gene encodes CDR1 DFQATT and CDR2 SNEGSKA (reference sequence). The length of the CDR3 is 15 residues. V dropped 4 bases and J dropped 3; count of bases not matched to a gene: 8. The CDR3 DNA reads TGCAGTGCTAACCCTACAGGGGCGGCTAATGAAAAACTGTTTTTT. Translating gives CSANPTGAANEKLFF.

In its sample, this clonotype was seen many times. The J gene is TRBJ1-1, the V gene TRBV7-6, with D perhaps matching TRBD1 (5 bases). The CDR3 contains 14 residues. Germline loops: CDR1 SGHVS, CDR2 FNYEAQ. V was cut by 1 base and J by 2 bases, with 8 bases left in between. CDR3: CASSLGGGNTEAFF. CDR3 coding DNA: TGTGCCAGCAGCTTAGGGGGGGGAAACACTGAAGCTTTCTTT.

This clonotype was seen at least ten times. This chain uses TRBV10-1 with TRBJ2-7; unclear D gene. This CDR3 spans 13 amino acids. V was pared by 6 bases and J by 6 bases, with 15 bases between. CDR1 is WNHNN and CDR2 is SYGVQD in the germline V gene (reference sequence). CDR3: CASRTTLGSEQYF. The DNA for the CDR3 is TGCGCCAGCAGAACCACCCTGGGTAGCGAGCAGTACTTC.

This clonotype was counted many times. The chain is built from TRBV29-1 and TRBJ1-1; the D is unclear. V lost 7 bases and J 4 bases, leaving 13 bases between the germline ends. CDR1 and CDR2 from the germline V gene are SQVTM and ANQGSEA. There are 12 residues in the CDR3. The CDR3 nucleotides are TGCAGCGCAAATCGCGGACCCACTGAAGCTTTCTTT. Its translation: CSANRGPTEAFF.

Only a few counts were recorded for this clonotype. The chain couples TRBV5-4 to TRBJ1-4, with D unclear. V lost 4 bases and J 1 base, leaving 2 bases between the germline ends. Germline CDR1 and CDR2: SGHNT and YYREEE (reference sequence). This CDR3 has 12 residues. The DNA of the CDR3 is TGTGCCAGCAGCCAAACTAATGAAAAACTGTTTTTT. As protein: CASSQTNEKLFF.

This clonotype was seen ten or more times. The chain uses TRBV27 and TRBJ1-2; TRBD1 matches 9 bases. Germline CDR1 MNHEY, CDR2 SMNVEV (reference sequence). Trimming at V came to 5 bases and at J to 4 bases, leaving 2 bases not matched to a gene. The CDR3 has 13 residues. CDR3 bases: TGTGCCAGCAGTGGGACAGGGACCTATGGCTACACCTTC. Protein: CASSGTGTYGYTF.

V is TRBV5-1 and J is TRBJ2-1; 14 bases are a match to TRBD2. CDR3 length equals 19 residues. Germline values: CDR1 SGHRS, CDR2 YFSETQ. Trimming took 1 base from V and 4 from J; bases not matched to a gene: 10. The CDR3 protein is CASSLMGLAGAGRYNEQFF. The CDR3 coding sequence is TGCGCCAGCAGCTTGATGGGACTAGCGGGGGCCGGACGATACAATGAGCAGTTCTTC. Supplemented by reference TRBV5-1 and TRBJ2-1, the full variable domain reads KAGVTQTPRYLIKTRGQQVTLSCSPISGHRSVSWYQQTPGQGLQFLFEYFSETQRNKGNFPGRFSGRQFSNSRSEMNVSTLELGDSALYLCASSLMGLAGAGRYNEQFFGPGTRLTVL.

This clonotype was seen repeatedly, ten times or more. V and J are TRBV27 and TRBJ2-3; 7 bases match TRBD1. Germline loops: CDR1 MNHEY, CDR2 SMNVEV (reference sequence). This CDR3 is 16 amino acids long. The junction had 7 bases not matched to a gene; V was cut back by 2 bases and J by 2 bases. As DNA, the CDR3 is TGTGCCAGCAGTTTAGCTCCCAGGGGGATCACAGATACGCAGTATTTT. Protein sequence: CASSLAPRGITDTQYF.

This clonotype was recorded a few times. V is TRBV2 and J is TRBJ2-6, with D unclear. Germline CDR1 is SNHLY and CDR2 is FYNNEI. V was cut by 6 bases and J by 2 bases, with 14 bases left in between. The CDR3 length is 16 residues. The CDR3 protein is CASRSGPSTGANVLTF. The CDR3 DNA sequence: TGTGCCAGCAGGTCCGGGCCTTCGACTGGGGCCAACGTCCTGACTTTC.

This clonotype was counted ten times or more. The chain links TRBV12-3 or TRBV12-4 to TRBJ2-2; TRBD2 aligns across 9 bases. Trimming at V came to 5 bases and at J to 4 bases, leaving 5 bases not matched to a gene. The CDR3 runs 15 residues. The CDR3 nucleotides are TGTGCCAGCAGTCCAAGCGGGGGGATCACCGGGGAGCTGTTTTTT. Protein sequence: CASSPSGGITGELFF.

This clonotype has at least ten counts. The chain joins TRBV6-5 to TRBJ2-7, with a possible D match to TRBD1 (6 bases). The CDR3 loop spans 14 amino acids. CDR1 and CDR2 (germline): MNHEY, SVGAGI. Trimming removed 5 bases from V and 4 bases from J, with 15 bases in between. The CDR3 sequence: CASSPGQWRYEQYF. As DNA, the CDR3 is TGTGCCAGCAGTCCCGGACAGTGGAGGTACGAGCAGTACTTC.

This clonotype was detected ten times or more. The chain combines TRBV5-4 with TRBJ2-3; 8 nucleotides line up with TRBD1. Germline V gene data show CDR1 as SGHNT and CDR2 as YYREEE (reference sequence). J lost 0 bases, V lost 1 base, and 10 bases had no gene match. This CDR3 is built from 18 residues. The CDR3 loop is CASSLKVTGGYSTDTQYF. The CDR3 coding sequence is TGTGCCAGCAGCTTGAAGGTCACAGGGGGATATAGCACAGATACGCAGTATTTT.

This clonotype was seen ten or more times. V usage is TRBV7-6 and J usage is TRBJ2-3; D is undetermined. Trimming left V 0 bases short and J 2 bases short, with 12 bases between. Germline V CDR1 and CDR2: SGHVS, FNYEAQ. This CDR3 spans 16 amino acids. CDR3 DNA sequence: TGTGCCAGCAGCTTAGCCGCTTCGGGTATCACAGATACGCAGTATTTT. Its translation is CASSLAASGITDTQYF.

This clonotype was recorded at least ten times. CDR3 region: CSARDLQGGIREAFF. The CDR3 coding sequence is TGCAGTGCTAGAGATTTGCAGGGGGGGATTAGGGAAGCTTTCTTT. The chain joins TRBV20-1 to TRBJ1-1; 7 bases map to TRBD1. Germline assignment: CDR1 DFQATT and CDR2 SNEGSKA (reference sequence). V lost 0 bases to trimming and J lost 8 bases; unmatched junction nucleotides: 12. The CDR3 contains 15 residues.

In its sample, this clonotype was seen many times. The chain employs TRBV5-1 and TRBJ2-3; D tentatively reads TRBD1 or TRBD2 (5 bases each). The V end was cut by 0 bases, the J end by 10 bases, with 15 bases between. Germline CDR1 reads SGHRS; CDR2 reads YFSETQ. The CDR3 sequence is 14 residues long. The CDR3 DNA is TGCGCCAGCAGCTTGGCGGTTGTAAGGGGAGCGCAGTATTTT. Amino acids: CASSLAVVRGAQYF.

Ten or more counts support this clonotype. V usage is TRBV11-1 and J usage is TRBJ2-1; 15 nucleotides line up with TRBD2. Germline V CDR1 and CDR2: SGHAT, FQDESV (reference sequence). Losses at the gene ends were 2 bases for V and 4 bases for J; bases not matched to a gene: 9. CDR3 size: 19 residues. The CDR3 sequence: CASSLPPGLAGGGYNEQFF. The CDR3 nucleotides read TGTGCCAGCAGCTTACCGCCGGGACTAGCGGGGGGAGGGTACAATGAGCAGTTCTTC.

The chain employs TRBV20-1 and TRBJ2-1; 8 bases match TRBD2. This CDR3 is 15 amino acids long. After removal of 0 bases from V and 9 bases from J, the junction contained 10 bases not matched to a gene. Germline V gene lookup returns CDR1 DFQATT and CDR2 SNEGSKA (reference sequence). This chain's CDR3 is CSARDLSGSDVEQFF. CDR3 DNA: TGCAGTGCTAGAGATCTCAGCGGGAGCGACGTTGAGCAGTTCTTC.

This clonotype was picked up many times. The rearrangement links TRBV3-1 to TRBJ2-3; D is ambiguous. The CDR3 loop spans 15 amino acids. The V end lost 0 bases, the J end lost 1 base, and 8 bases lay between the germline ends. From germline, CDR1 is LGHDT and CDR2 YNNKEL (reference sequence). The CDR3 here is CASSQEASGTDTQYF. The CDR3, as DNA: TGTGCCAGCAGCCAAGAAGCCTCAGGCACAGATACGCAGTATTTT.